Sequencing of this T cell receptor beta chain was carried out in a study of vaccination effects on CD4 cells after COVID-19. Generated by immunoSEQ multiplex PCR, the TCRdb table keeps only in-frame clones and is missing some. The profile shows around 23,000 clones, 76% of them singletons. With respect to this clone: Its cognate antigen is unknown.

The ViraFEST assay expanded antigen-specific CD4+ T cells with viral peptide pools before sequencing. Cells that had been cultured for about 10 days were the source of isolated CD4+ T cells. Nobody among the vaccine recipients had prior SARS-CoV-2 infection (nucleocapsid antibodies were negative). V shed 0 bases and J shed 2 bases, with 9 bases lying between them. Germline lookup yields CDR1 SGHRS and CDR2 YFSETQ. This CDR3 comprises 15 residues. V and J are TRBV5-1 and TRBJ1-5, with D unresolved. Sequences were derived from CD4+ T cells from PBMCs cultured with HCoV-NL63 spike peptides, sampled before COVID-19 vaccination. The origin of this receptor is a human donor who received a COVID-19 vaccine. CDR3 residues: CASSLDGSRNQPQHF. CDR3 nucleotides: TGCGCCAGCAGCTTGGATGGGAGCCGCAATCAGCCCCAGCATTTT.